The 12 T cell receptor beta chains in this list originate from one sample, sequenced in a study of T cell responses to AZD1222 COVID-19 vaccine. Clones were read by immunoSEQ multiplex PCR, and TCRdb kept only the in-frame ones, dropping some. This sample carries fewer than 110,000 clones, about nine tenths of them seen once, and the ten largest clones take 1% to 1.5%. The sequencing here drew on peripheral blood, taken on day 0 of AZD1222 vaccination. The receptor source for this set is an adult in good health.

V is TRBV28 and J is TRBJ1-2; 8 nucleotides match TRBD1. The CDR3 is 16 amino acids. CDR1 and CDR2 (germline): MDHEN, SYDVKM. J lost 4 bases, V lost 7 bases, and 14 bases had no gene match. The CDR3, as DNA: TGTGCCAGCACAACCAGACGGACAGGGCCACCCTATGGCTACACCTTC. This codes for CASTTRRTGPPYGYTF.

The gene calls are TRBV5-1 and TRBJ1-3; possibly TRBD1 for D (5 bases). This CDR3 is built from 16 residues. Germline V CDR1 and CDR2: SGHRS, YFSETQ. With 0 bases removed from V and 1 base from J, the gap between germline ends came to 11 bases. The CDR3: CASSLEARASGNTIYF. The CDR3, as DNA: TGCGCCAGCAGCTTGGAGGCCAGGGCTTCTGGAAACACCATATATTTT. The entire variable domain, with the rest obtained from reference TRBV5-1 and TRBJ1-3, is as follows: KAGVTQTPRYLIKTRGQQVTLSCSPISGHRSVSWYQQTPGQGLQFLFEYFSETQRNKGNFPGRFSGRQFSNSRSEMNVSTLELGDSALYLCASSLEARASGNTIYFGEGSWLTVV.

The chain recombines TRBV20-1 with TRBJ1-4; maybe TRBD1 (6 bases). The CDR3 is 13 amino acids. The V gene lost 3 bases and the J gene lost 8 bases, with 13 bases spanning the gap. The germline gives CDR1 DFQATT, CDR2 SNEGSKA (reference sequence). The CDR3 coding sequence is TGCAGTGCTAGTGGGCAGGGGAGGGAAAAACTGTTTTTT. It yields the protein CSASGQGREKLFF.

The V call is TRBV14, the J call TRBJ1-3, with unresolved D. The CDR3 extends over 14 amino acids. Deletions cut 1 base from V and 3 bases from J, with 7 bases between. Germline CDR1 SGHDN, CDR2 FVKESK. CDR3: CASSQVMGGNTIYF. The CDR3 DNA reads TGTGCCAGCAGCCAAGTCATGGGTGGAAACACCATATATTTT.

In nucleotides, the CDR3 is TGTGCCAGCACAGGCAGGGCGGATTCACCCCTCCACTTT. This encodes CASTGRADSPLHF. The rearrangement links TRBV2 to TRBJ1-6, with D possibly being TRBD1 (5 bases). The CDR3 extends over 13 amino acids. The germline V gene has CDR1 SNHLY and CDR2 FYNNEI. V was trimmed by 7 bases and J by 8 bases, leaving 12 bases between them. The full variable domain, in which reference TRBV2 and TRBJ1-6 provide the parts outside the CDR3, is EPEVTQTPSHQVTQMGQEVILRCVPISNHLYFYWYRQILGQKVEFLVSFYNNEISEKSEIFDDQFSVERPDGSNFTLKIRSTKLEDSAMYFCASTGRADSPLHFGNGTRLTVT.

J is TRBJ1-2 and V is TRBV11-1; 9 positions agree with TRBD1. The ends lost 1 base at V and 4 bases at J; junction bases unmatched: 7. Per germline, CDR1 SGHAT and CDR2 FQDESV (reference sequence). The CDR3 has 16 residues. The CDR3: CASSLGPGTGSYGYTF. CDR3 nucleotides: TGTGCCAGCAGCTTAGGACCCGGGACAGGGAGCTATGGCTACACCTTC. The complete variable domain, with remaining parts taken from reference TRBV11-1 and TRBJ1-2, reads EAEVAQSPRYKITEKSQAVAFWCDPISGHATLYWYRQILGQGPELLVQFQDESVVDDSQLPKDRFSAERLKGVDSTLKIQPAELGDSAMYLCASSLGPGTGSYGYTFGSGTRLTVV.

The chain combines TRBV4-2 with TRBJ1-1, with D maybe TRBD1 (6 bases). The CDR3 loop spans 16 amino acids. The V end lost 2 bases, the J end lost 1 base, and 14 bases lay between the germline ends. Per germline, CDR1 LGHNA and CDR2 YNFKEQ. The CDR3 is CASSQQTGEWNTEAFF. As DNA, the CDR3 is TGTGCCAGCAGCCAACAGACAGGTGAGTGGAACACTGAAGCTTTCTTT.

This chain links TRBV11-2 with TRBJ1-4; D call uncertain. The CDR3 spans 15 residues. Germline values: CDR1 SGHAT, CDR2 FQNNGV. Between the trimmed V and J ends, which lost 1 base and 6 bases, there was a span of 12 bases. In DNA form, the CDR3 reads TGTGCCAGCAGCTTAGCCCCGTCCGGCTATGAAAAACTGTTTTTT. Protein: CASSLAPSGYEKLFF.

A single count supports this clone. CDR3 DNA sequence: TGTGCCAGCAGCGCTTTCACAGATACGCAGTATTTT. This gives the protein CASSAFTDTQYF. V gene TRBV9 combines with J gene TRBJ2-3, with D unclear. With 3 bases removed from V and 2 bases from J, the gap between germline ends came to 4 bases. The germline gives CDR1 SGDLS, CDR2 YYNGEE. This CDR3 is built from 12 residues.

V gene TRBV5-6 combines with J gene TRBJ1-2; D remains unclear. Germline V gene data show CDR1 as SGHDT and CDR2 as YYEEEE. V lost 3 bases to trimming and J lost 6 bases, with 6 bases between them. This CDR3 has 11 amino acids. The CDR3 nucleotides are TGTGCCAGCAGCTATCACGATGGCTACACCTTC. This sequence encodes CASSYHDGYTF.

This sequence joins TRBV30 and TRBJ2-5, with 13 positions matching TRBD2. V shed 3 bases, J shed 5 bases, and the junction held 9 bases outside the gene matches. There are 16 residues in the CDR3. The V gene's germline CDR1 is GTSNPN and CDR2 SVGIG (reference sequence). CDR3 DNA sequence: TGTGCCTGGAGGGACACCGGACTAGCGGGGGAGGAGACCCAGTACTTC. It encodes CAWRDTGLAGEETQYF.

This chain joins TRBV28 and TRBJ1-4; 7 bases match TRBD1. V lost 8 bases, J lost 7 bases, and 4 bases stayed unmatched. Per germline, CDR1 MDHEN and CDR2 SYDVKM. This CDR3 has 12 residues. CDR3 protein: CASRQGGEKLFF. CDR3 sequence (DNA): TGTGCCAGCCGACAGGGAGGTGAAAAACTGTTTTTT.